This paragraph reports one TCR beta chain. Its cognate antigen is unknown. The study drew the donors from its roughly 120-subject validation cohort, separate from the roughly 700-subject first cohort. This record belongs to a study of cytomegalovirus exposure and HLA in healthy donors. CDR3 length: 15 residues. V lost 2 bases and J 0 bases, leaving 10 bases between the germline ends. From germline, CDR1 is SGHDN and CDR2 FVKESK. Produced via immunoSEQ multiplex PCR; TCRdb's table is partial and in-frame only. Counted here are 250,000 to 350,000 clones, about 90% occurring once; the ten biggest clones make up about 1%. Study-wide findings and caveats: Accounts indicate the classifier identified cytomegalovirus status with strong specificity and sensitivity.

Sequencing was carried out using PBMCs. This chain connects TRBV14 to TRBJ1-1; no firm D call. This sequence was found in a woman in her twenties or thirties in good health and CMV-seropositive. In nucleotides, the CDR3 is TGTGCCAGCAGCCAATGGAGCCCTATGAACACTGAAGCTTTCTTT. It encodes CASSQWSPMNTEAFF.